A single sample gave rise to the 5 T cell receptor beta chains below, sequenced in a study of T cell responses to AZD1222 COVID-19 vaccine. Produced via immunoSEQ multiplex PCR; TCRdb's table is partial and in-frame only. The sample records 150,000 to 200,000 clones, 94% being singletons. Sequenced material: peripheral blood, taken on day 0 of AZD1222 vaccination. These receptors originate from an adult in good health.

The chain is built from TRBV29-1 and TRBJ2-7, with D possibly TRBD2 on 6 matching bases. Germline V CDR1 and CDR2: SQVTM, ANQGSEA. The CDR3 spans 11 residues. The V end was cut by 8 bases, the J end by 5 bases, with 13 bases between. CDR3 in DNA: TGCAGCTCGGGGGTAGGGGACGAGCAGTACTTC. Encoded protein: CSSGVGDEQYF.

The chain recombines TRBV6-4 with TRBJ2-2; possibly TRBD1 or TRBD2 for D (5 bases each). Trimming pared 3 bases from V and 5 bases from J, leaving 7 bases between. The germline V gene has CDR1 MRHNA and CDR2 SNTAGT. This CDR3 comprises 13 residues. CDR3 region: CASSEGVTGELFF. CDR3 nucleotide sequence: TGTGCCAGCAGTGAGGGGGTTACCGGGGAGCTGTTTTTT.

In DNA form, the CDR3 reads TGTGCCAGTAGTACAAACACGTACTCCTACGAGCAGTACTTC. Protein: CASSTNTYSYEQYF. The chain carries TRBV19 and TRBJ2-7; D remains ambiguous. The CDR3 sequence is 14 residues long. Germline CDR1 and CDR2: LNHDA and SQIVND (reference sequence). V was shortened by 4 bases and J by 0 bases, with 10 bases between the two germline ends.

The CDR3 loop is CASRPGTSGIEEQYF. DNA of the CDR3: TGTGCCAGTAGACCGGGGACTAGCGGGATAGAAGAGCAGTACTTC. The chain recombines TRBV19 with TRBJ2-7, with 13 bases fitting TRBD2. V trimming: 6 bases; J trimming: 7 bases; junction bases outside the gene matches: 9. The germline V gene has CDR1 LNHDA and CDR2 SQIVND (reference sequence). CDR3 length: 15 residues.

The chain combines TRBV5-1 with TRBJ1-1; perhaps TRBD1 as D (5 bases). Germline V gene lookup returns CDR1 SGHRS and CDR2 YFSETQ. V gave up 0 bases and J gave up 0 bases, with 9 bases separating them. CDR3 length: 15 residues. CDR3 sequence reads: CASSLDGGLNTEAFF. CDR3 DNA sequence: TGCGCCAGCAGCTTGGATGGGGGGTTGAACACTGAAGCTTTCTTT.